This T cell receptor beta chain was sequenced during a study of shared clonotypes between healthy human individuals. Every subset's genomic DNA went evenly onto several immunoSEQ plates. When replicate PCRs were run on unsorted PBMC, they used around 0.3 ug DNA, some 33,000 T cell genomes. Ten immunoSEQ deep assay plates served to sequence unsorted PBMC DNA. Data came from immunoSEQ multiplex PCR; TCRdb stores just in-frame clones and leaves some out. The table records about 490,000 clones, about 78% of them present only once. Germline lookup yields CDR1 SGHTS and CDR2 YDEGEE. Trimming shortened V by 1 base and J by 4 bases, and 5 bases separated the two germline ends. This CDR3 has 12 amino acids.

V is TRBV5-8 and J is TRBJ2-5; D remains unclear. The sequence came from a woman aged 40 to 50 in good health. Some clones in this sample may be carry-over from other donors' samples. The sample comprised PBMCs. This chain's CDR3 is CASSLSLETQYF. The CDR3 DNA reads as TGTGCCAGCAGCTTGTCCTTAGAGACCCAGTACTTC.